Following are 30 T cell receptor beta chains from one sample sequenced in a study of CD8+CD57+ T cells in acquired aplastic anemia (dated by TCRdb to the late 2010s). Sequencing was carried out with an Illumina HiSeq 2000. Genomic DNA was used as template for profiling of TCR beta VDJ combinations and CDR3 sequences. Clones were called with MiXCR by TCRdb after fastp trimmed the public reads at Q25, and only in-frame beta chains were retained. A single entry per CDR3 protein holds the most common genes and DNA from its merged rows. Counted in this sample were approximately 260,000 distinct CDR3 sequences; 65% to 90% of them appeared once. Jointly, the top ten make up less than 50% of the sample. Patients chosen for sequencing had shown expansion of CD8+CD57+ cells by flow cytometry. The specimen sequenced was sorted CD4+, CD8+, or CD8+CD57+ T cells (not recorded which) from PBMCs. The receptors were sampled from a human donor with aplastic anemia.

The chain joins TRBV12-3 or TRBV12-4 to TRBJ1-1, with D possibly matching TRBD1 (5 bases). This CDR3 has 15 amino acids. Trimming left V 5 bases short and J 3 bases short, with 16 bases between. CDR3 bases: TGTGCCAGCAGTGAAGTAGGCAGAGGGGACACTGAAGCTTTCTTT. Protein product: CASSEVGRGDTEAFF.

As concerns this clonotype: A read error is likely, as this CDR3 ends without the conserved phenylalanine or tryptophan. It is unclear where the CDR3 begins or ends on the DNA, so no DNA is shown, and the CDR3 is as TCRdb lists it. The V gene is TRBV7-8, the J gene TRBJ1-2. The CDR3 has 13 amino acids, counting both end residues. Germline-derived CDR1 and CDR2 are SGHVS and FQNEAQ. The CDR3 reads CASSLGREGGSTY.

About this clonotype: The junction shows a germline mismatch at one end, possibly a read error. The V and J genes are TRBV7-9 and TRBJ1-1; unclear D gene. This CDR3 is built from 15 residues. Looked up from germline, CDR1 is SEHNR and CDR2 is FQNEAQ (reference sequence). CDR3 loop: CASSFDLRGNSEAFF. The CDR3 nucleotides read TGTGCCAGCAGCTTTGATCTGAGAGGGAACAGTGAAGCTTTCTTT.

This clonotype was recorded only once. An end of the junction differs from the germline gene, which may be a read error. V usage is TRBV7-2 and J usage is TRBJ1-6; D not resolved. Germline CDR1 reads SGHTA; CDR2 reads FQGNSA. The CDR3 sequence is 14 residues long. CDR3 in amino acids: CASSLRSYHSTLHF. The CDR3 bases are TGTGCCAGCAGCTTGAGGTCCTATCATTCAACCCTGCACTTT.

V gene TRBV7-3 combines with J gene TRBJ2-7; D is ambiguous. This CDR3 is 14 amino acids long. Trimming pared 8 bases from V and 6 bases from J, leaving 20 bases between. Germline V CDR1 and CDR2: SGHTA, FQGTGA. The CDR3 spells CASSRKANAVEQYF. CDR3 coding DNA: TGTGCCAGCTCAAGAAAGGCCAACGCCGTCGAGCAGTACTTC.

The chain carries TRBV5-5 and TRBJ2-2; perhaps TRBD1 as D (6 bases). This CDR3 is built from 16 residues. Trimming took 0 bases from V and 1 from J, leaving 10 bases between them. CDR1 SGHKS and CDR2 YYEKEE come from the germline V gene (reference sequence). CDR3 sequence: CASSLDRERNTGELFF. In DNA, the CDR3 is TGTGCCAGCAGCTTGGACAGGGAAAGGAACACCGGGGAGCTGTTTTTT.

In regard to this clonotype: The DNA is omitted, as the CDR3 cannot be located on it reliably, and the CDR3 follows TCRdb's listing. V and J are TRBV9 and TRBJ2-3; TRBD2 is the table's D call and was not checked against the DNA. Termini included, the CDR3 measures 12 amino acids. CDR1 and CDR2 (germline): SGDLS, YYNGEE. This CDR3 reads CASSVGWGAGYF.

V usage is TRBV9 and J usage is TRBJ1-1; D is ambiguous. The CDR3 spans 15 residues. The V end was cut by 1 base, the J end by 10 bases, with 20 bases between. Germline V gene sequence: CDR1 SGDLS, CDR2 YYNGEE. The CDR3 coding sequence is TGTGCCAGCAGCGTACTGCGAGATAATTCAATCGTAGCTTTCTTT. Residues: CASSVLRDNSIVAFF.

The rearrangement joins TRBV11-3 to TRBJ2-1; no clear D gene. The ends were cut back, 0 bases at V and 8 bases at J, with 17 bases in the middle. This CDR3 has 16 residues. From germline, CDR1 is SGHNT and CDR2 YENEEA. This CDR3 is CASSLEVTNGQDEQFF. DNA for the CDR3: TGTGCCAGCAGCTTAGAGGTGACAAACGGTCAGGATGAGCAGTTCTTC.

The chain uses TRBV9 and TRBJ2-1; D not certain. CDR1 is SGDLS, CDR2 YYNGEE, per germline. Trimming left V 0 bases short and J 3 bases short, with 10 bases between. The CDR3 is made up of 15 amino acids. CDR3 DNA sequence: TGTGCCAGCAGCGTAGCTGCCGCAGACTACAATGAGCAGTTCTTC. Translating it yields CASSVAAADYNEQFF.

This clonotype was seen only a few times. The V and J genes are TRBV29-1 and TRBJ2-3, with D unclear. Germline loops: CDR1 SQVTM, CDR2 ANQGSEA. The V end was cut by 5 bases, the J end by 2 bases, with 23 bases between. CDR3 length: 17 amino acids. The CDR3 bases are TGCAGCGTTCTTGTATTCGGTAGGGCCTGGTCCACAGATACGCAGTATTTT. It yields the protein CSVLVFGRAWSTDTQYF.

This chain joins TRBV5-1 and TRBJ1-1; D remains ambiguous. The CDR3 is 14 amino acids. CDR1 and CDR2 from the germline V gene are SGHRS and YFSETQ. V was cut by 4 bases and J by 7 bases, with 17 bases left in between. The CDR3 DNA reads as TGCGCCAGCAGCCCGCGAGATAGCTCTATTGAAGCTTTCTTT. Translation gives CASSPRDSSIEAFF.

Comments on this clonotype: Compared with germline, one end of the junction differs, possibly owing to a read error. This chain uses TRBV5-8 with TRBJ1-6, with D hard to call. Germline V gene data show CDR1 as SGHTS and CDR2 as YDEGEE. CDR3 length equals 13 residues. Here the CDR3 DNA reads TGCGCCAGCAGCTTGGTACCTGAATCACCCCTCCACTTT. Translated, it gives CASSLVPESPLHF.

This rearrangement joins TRBV7-2 to TRBJ1-1, with TRBD1 as a possible D gene (5 bases). V lost 5 bases, J lost 14 bases, and 27 bases lay in between. This CDR3 contains 15 residues. Germline V gene sequence: CDR1 SGHTA, CDR2 FQGNSA. The CDR3 spells CASSHEGAGNKYVFF. The CDR3 DNA reads TGTGCCAGCAGCCATGAAGGCGCAGGGAACAAGTACGTCTTCTTT.

The chain employs TRBV5-1 and TRBJ1-4; D might be TRBD1 (6 bases). There are 14 residues in the CDR3. Trimming cost V 4 bases and J 7 bases, with 14 bases left between them. Per germline, CDR1 SGHRS and CDR2 YFSETQ. Here the CDR3 DNA reads TGCGCCAGCAGCCCCGGGACACCTACTGAAAAACTGTTTTTT. Protein: CASSPGTPTEKLFF.

The V and J genes are TRBV3-1 and TRBJ2-3; maybe TRBD2 (6 bases). Between the trimmed V and J ends, which lost 3 bases and 3 bases, there was a span of 13 bases. Germline CDR1 is LGHDT and CDR2 is YNNKEL (reference sequence). The CDR3 has 15 amino acids. CDR3 protein: CASSQTSGDTDTQYF. CDR3 in DNA: TGTGCCAGCAGCCAGACGTCGGGGGATACAGATACGCAGTATTTT.

This sequence joins TRBV19 and TRBJ1-6, with unresolved D. The CDR3 is 16 residues long. Germline assignment: CDR1 LNHDA and CDR2 SQIVND (reference sequence). The germline V and J ends were trimmed by 3 bases and 9 bases, with 18 bases remaining between them. The CDR3 region is CASSMSQYDGRSPLHF. The CDR3 nucleotides read TGTGCCAGTAGTATGAGCCAGTACGATGGGCGTTCACCCCTCCACTTT.

The V call is TRBV7-3, the J call TRBJ2-7; 7 nucleotides line up with TRBD2. CDR3 length: 18 residues. Germline loops: CDR1 SGHTA, CDR2 FQGTGA. V was pared by 3 bases and J by 4 bases, with 18 bases of the junction left unmatched. CDR3: CASSFPGGRATHSYEQYV. CDR3 coding DNA: TGTGCCAGCAGCTTTCCGGGAGGTCGGGCAACGCATTCTTACGAGCAGTACGTC.

Turning to this clonotype: Its ends do not fully match the called genes, so a read error is possible. V is TRBV7-9 and J is TRBJ1-1; TRBD1 is a possible D gene (6 bases). Germline values: CDR1 SEHNR, CDR2 FQNEAQ (reference sequence). This CDR3 contains 15 residues. The CDR3 sequence is CASSQTGSDTQDFFF. The CDR3 DNA is TGCGCCAGCAGCCAAACAGGGTCAGATACGCAGGATTTTTTCTTT.

Turning to this clonotype: The junction shows a germline mismatch at one end, possibly a read error. The chain carries TRBV9 and TRBJ2-5, with D tentatively TRBD2 (7 bases). This CDR3 is built from 12 residues. CDR1 and CDR2 (germline): SGDLS, YYNGEE. CDR3 in DNA: TGTGCCAGCAAGGGGGGGGGGGACACTCAGCACTTC. It translates to CASKGGGDTQHF.

Turning to this clonotype: Since the CDR3 does not end with the conserved phenylalanine or tryptophan, this likely comes from a read error. V usage is TRBV7-9 and J usage is TRBJ2-2, with D unresolved. This CDR3 region has 12 residues. Trimming left V 7 bases short and J 5 bases short, with 8 bases between. The germline gives CDR1 SEHNR, CDR2 FQNEAQ (reference sequence). Here the CDR3 reads CASTFQTGELFV. The DNA for the CDR3 is TGTGCCAGCACCTTTCAAACCGGGGAGCTGTTTGTT.

This chain connects TRBV11-3 to TRBJ2-2, with 8 bases aligning to TRBD1. The junction had 5 bases not matched to a gene; V was cut back by 0 bases and J by 5 bases. Germline V gives CDR1 SGHNT, CDR2 YENEEA. This CDR3 region has 16 residues. The CDR3 loop is CASSLDLTGATGELFF. The CDR3, as DNA: TGTGCCAGCAGCTTAGATCTGACAGGGGCGACCGGGGAGCTGTTTTTT.

The V call is TRBV2, the J call TRBJ2-3; possibly TRBD2 for D (5 bases). The CDR3 extends over 14 amino acids. V lost 6 bases and J 11 bases, leaving 21 bases between the germline ends. From germline, CDR1 is SNHLY and CDR2 FYNNEI. CDR3 DNA sequence: TGTGCCAGCAGCTACGCGGGCACACCTACTCAGCAGTATTTT. Encoded protein: CASSYAGTPTQQYF.

This clonotype was picked up a small number of times. The chain carries TRBV10-3 and TRBJ1-5; D ambiguous. Germline-derived CDR1 and CDR2 are ENHRY and SYGVKD. The CDR3 loop spans 12 amino acids. The V and J ends lost 4 bases and 0 bases respectively, with 1 base between them. This CDR3 is CAISGSNQPQHF. DNA for the CDR3: TGTGCCATCAGTGGTAGCAATCAGCCCCAGCATTTT.

The J gene is TRBJ1-5, the V gene TRBV2; D is undetermined. The V end lost 3 bases, the J end lost 14 bases, and 20 bases lay between the germline ends. The CDR3 consists of 14 residues. Germline V lookup: CDR1 SNHLY, CDR2 FYNNEI. The CDR3 DNA reads TGTGCCAGCAGTGAGTCGTATAGAAATCAGTACGAGCATTTT. Its protein is CASSESYRNQYEHF.

For this clonotype: One end of the junction fails to match germline, which may point to a read error. This sequence joins TRBV7-2 and TRBJ2-3; D is perhaps TRBD1 or TRBD2 (6 bases each). CDR1 and CDR2 from the germline V gene are SGHTA and FQGNSA. The CDR3 extends over 13 amino acids. The CDR3 reads CASSDGGQEPKSF. DNA for the CDR3: TGTGCCAGCAGCGACGGGGGACAAGAACCGAAGTCTTTT.

On this clonotype itself: Because it lacks the conserved phenylalanine or tryptophan at the end, this CDR3 is likely a read error. No DNA is shown, since the ends of the CDR3 on it are uncertain; the CDR3 is the one TCRdb lists. This chain uses TRBV7-3 with TRBJ2-3; the table's D gene call, TRBD1, was not cross checked with the DNA. CDR1 is SGHTA, CDR2 FQGTGA, per germline. The CDR3 has 13 amino acids, counting both end residues. The CDR3 loop reads CASGAGGTGAQSL.

About this clonotype: An end of the junction does not agree with germline; a read error may underlie this. The chain has TRBV2 and TRBJ2-7; D tentatively fits TRBD1 or TRBD2 (5 bases each). There are 14 residues in the CDR3. Germline values: CDR1 SNHLY, CDR2 FYNNEI. The CDR3 spells CATSGRGLDSEHYF. The CDR3 coding sequence is TGTGCCACCAGCGGCCGGGGCCTAGATTCCGAGCATTACTTC. Full variable domain (rest looked up from reference TRBV2 and TRBJ2-7): EPEVTQTPSHQVTQMGQEVILRCVPISNHLYFYWYRQILGQKVEFLVSFYNNEISEKSEIFDDQFSVERPDGSNFTLKIRSTKLEDSAMYFCATSGRGLDSEHYFGPGTRLTVT.

Comment on this clonotype: Its ends do not fully match the called genes, so a read error is possible. This rearrangement joins TRBV7-8 to TRBJ2-1; 9 nucleotides align to TRBD2. CDR3 size: 15 residues. Germline V lookup: CDR1 SGHVS, CDR2 FQNEAQ. In DNA, the CDR3 is TGTGCCAGCAGCTCAGCGGGAGGTCCCTACACGCAGCATTTCTTC. This codes for CASSSAGGPYTQHFF.

The rearrangement links TRBV24-1 to TRBJ1-5; TRBD1 might be the D (6 bases). The CDR3 is 15 residues long. Per germline, CDR1 KGHDR and CDR2 SFDVKD. The ends were cut back, 11 bases at V and 4 bases at J, with 20 bases in the middle. CDR3 residues: CAISEGDLENQPQHF. In DNA, the CDR3 is TGTGCCATCAGCGAGGGGGACCTTGAGAATCAGCCCCAGCATTTT.